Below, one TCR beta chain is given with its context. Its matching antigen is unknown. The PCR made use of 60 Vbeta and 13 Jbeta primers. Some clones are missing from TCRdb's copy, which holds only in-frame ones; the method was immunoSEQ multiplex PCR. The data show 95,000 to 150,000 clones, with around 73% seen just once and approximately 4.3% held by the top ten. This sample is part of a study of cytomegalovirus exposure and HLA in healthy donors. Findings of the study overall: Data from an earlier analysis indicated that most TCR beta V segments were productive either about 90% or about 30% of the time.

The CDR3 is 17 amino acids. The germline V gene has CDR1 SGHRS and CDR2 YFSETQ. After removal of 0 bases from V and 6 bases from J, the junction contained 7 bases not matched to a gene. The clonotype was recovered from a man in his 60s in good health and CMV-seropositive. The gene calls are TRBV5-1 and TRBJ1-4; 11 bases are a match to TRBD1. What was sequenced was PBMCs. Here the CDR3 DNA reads TGCGCCAGCAGCTTGGTCGGACAGGGGGCCGGGGATGAAAAACTGTTTTTT. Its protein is CASSLVGQGAGDEKLFF.